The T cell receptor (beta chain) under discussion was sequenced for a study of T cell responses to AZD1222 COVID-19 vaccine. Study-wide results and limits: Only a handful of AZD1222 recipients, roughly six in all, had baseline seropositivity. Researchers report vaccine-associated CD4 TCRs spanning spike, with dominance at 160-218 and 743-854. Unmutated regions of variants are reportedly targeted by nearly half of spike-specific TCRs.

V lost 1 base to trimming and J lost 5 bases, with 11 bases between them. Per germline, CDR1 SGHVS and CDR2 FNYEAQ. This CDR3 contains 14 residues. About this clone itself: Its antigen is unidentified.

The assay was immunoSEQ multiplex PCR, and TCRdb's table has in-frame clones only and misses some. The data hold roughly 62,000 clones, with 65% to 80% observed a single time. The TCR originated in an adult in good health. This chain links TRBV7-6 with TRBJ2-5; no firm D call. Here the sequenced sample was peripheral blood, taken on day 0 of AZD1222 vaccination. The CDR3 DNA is TGTGCCAGCAGCTTAGGTAACGCGGAGGAGACCCAGTACTTC. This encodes CASSLGNAEETQYF.